The 27 T cell receptor beta chains below come from one sample, sequenced in a study of beta chain features in type 1 diabetes. All of the isolated RNA was reverse transcribed, so expressed TCRB transcripts were sequenced. Produced via immunoSEQ multiplex PCR; TCRdb's table is partial and in-frame only. The table records about 140,000 clones, roughly 10% of them present only once. Sequences were obtained from central memory CD4+ T cells from blood. The receptor source for this set is a woman in her 40s in good health.

This clone was observed a few times. The V gene is TRBV7-2, the J gene TRBJ2-5, with TRBD2 matching 14 bases. The germline gives CDR1 SGHTA, CDR2 FQGNSA. Trimming removed 1 base from V and 5 bases from J; junction bases left unmatched: 9. The CDR3 consists of 18 residues. CDR3 sequence (DNA): TGTGCCAGCAGCTTAGGAGAGACTAGCGGGGGGGCGGGGGAGACCCAGTACTTC. This gives the protein CASSLGETSGGAGETQYF.

At least ten counts were recorded for this clone. Other DNA sequences in this sample translate to the same CDR3. The chain employs TRBV18 and TRBJ2-5; 7 bases line up with TRBD1. J lost 3 bases, V lost 6 bases, and 4 bases had no gene match. The CDR3 extends over 13 amino acids. The germline V gene encodes CDR1 KGHSH and CDR2 LQKENI. In DNA form, the CDR3 reads TGTGCCAGCTCCCGCGGACAGGAAGAGACCCAGTACTTC. Translating it yields CASSRGQEETQYF.

The chain carries TRBV11-2 and TRBJ2-7, with 7 bases fitting TRBD1. CDR1 and CDR2 from the germline V gene are SGHAT and FQNNGV. V was pared by 5 bases and J by 3 bases, with 10 bases of the junction left unmatched. The CDR3 runs 15 residues. CDR3 residues: CASSLSRDSGYEQYF. In DNA form, the CDR3 reads TGTGCCAGCAGCCTCAGCCGGGACAGCGGCTACGAGCAGTACTTC.

This chain links TRBV5-1 with TRBJ1-1; unclear D gene. Germline values: CDR1 SGHRS, CDR2 YFSETQ. V was pared by 0 bases and J by 5 bases, with 17 bases between. This CDR3 contains 16 residues. The CDR3 region is CASSLGQDRPRTEAFF. CDR3 DNA: TGCGCCAGCAGCTTGGGGCAGGATCGTCCTCGTACTGAAGCTTTCTTT.

This clone was seen a handful of times. The rearrangement joins TRBV19 to TRBJ2-7; D may be TRBD2 (7 bases). This CDR3 contains 15 residues. V lost 7 bases and J 3 bases, leaving 19 bases between the germline ends. The germline CDR1 and CDR2 sequences are LNHDA and SQIVND (reference sequence). CDR3 sequence (DNA): TGTGCCAGTACCACAGGGAACGGGGGGCTCTACGAGCAGTACTTC. It yields the protein CASTTGNGGLYEQYF.

This clone was counted only a few times. This chain links TRBV10-3 with TRBJ2-4; 8 nucleotides agree with TRBD2. V was pared by 10 bases and J by 8 bases, with 16 bases of the junction left unmatched. The CDR3 runs to 15 residues. Germline values: CDR1 ENHRY, CDR2 SYGVKD. The CDR3 DNA is TGTGCCAGCCGGGGGGGGGACTCACCCCCGGACATTCAGTACTTC. Translating gives CASRGGDSPPDIQYF.

This clone came up a few times. V and J are TRBV27 and TRBJ2-7, with TRBD2 identical over 9 bases. V lost 7 bases to trimming and J lost 3 bases; unmatched junction nucleotides: 1. The germline V gene encodes CDR1 MNHEY and CDR2 SMNVEV (reference sequence). The length of the CDR3 is 12 residues. The DNA of the CDR3 is TGTGCCAGCAAGCGGGGGGACTACGAGCAGTACTTC. This gives the protein CASKRGDYEQYF.

This clone was picked up a small number of times. This chain connects TRBV19 to TRBJ1-5; 7 nucleotides line up with TRBD1. The CDR3 spans 15 residues. With V trimmed by 7 bases and J by 4 bases, 10 bases remained unmatched. Germline V gene lookup returns CDR1 LNHDA and CDR2 SQIVND (reference sequence). The CDR3 reads CASNPFQGGNQPQHF. The DNA of the CDR3 is TGTGCCAGTAATCCCTTCCAGGGGGGTAATCAGCCCCAGCATTTT.

This clone showed up just a few times. The gene calls are TRBV19 and TRBJ2-3, with D unclear. CDR1 is LNHDA and CDR2 is SQIVND in the germline V gene (reference sequence). The V gene lost 3 bases and the J gene lost 2 bases, with 9 bases spanning the gap. CDR3 length equals 14 residues. For the CDR3, the DNA is TGTGCCAGTAGTATGCTACAGAACACAGATACGCAGTATTTT. Residues: CASSMLQNTDTQYF. Complete variable domain (other parts from reference TRBV19 and TRBJ2-3): DGGITQSPKYLFRKEGQNVTLSCEQNLNHDAMYWYRQDPGQGLRLIYYSQIVNDFQKGDIAEGYSVSREKKESFPLTVTSAQKNPTAFYLCASSMLQNTDTQYFGPGTRLTVL.

This chain connects TRBV18 to TRBJ1-2, with a possible D match to TRBD1 (5 bases). In germline, CDR1 is KGHSH, CDR2 LQKENI. The CDR3 consists of 13 residues. The V end lost 4 bases, the J end lost 1 base, and 7 bases lay between the germline ends. CDR3 coding DNA: TGTGCCAGCTCACAACAGGTTAACTATGGCTACACCTTC. Amino acids: CASSQQVNYGYTF.

The chain uses TRBV7-2 and TRBJ2-3, with D unclear. Trimming stripped 3 bases from V and 2 bases from J, with 12 bases between. The CDR3 has 15 amino acids. Germline lookup yields CDR1 SGHTA and CDR2 FQGNSA. The chain's CDR3 is CASSFRISATDTQYF. CDR3 DNA: TGTGCCAGCAGCTTTAGAATCTCCGCCACAGATACGCAGTATTTT.

This clone occurred a few times. This CDR3 is CASSFGQPQETQYF. The CDR3 bases are TGTGCCAGCAGCTTTGGACAACCACAAGAGACCCAGTACTTC. The chain carries TRBV5-8 and TRBJ2-5; a possible D gene is TRBD1 (5 bases). Germline assignment: CDR1 SGHTS and CDR2 YDEGEE. The CDR3 extends over 14 amino acids. Trimming shortened V by 2 bases and J by 2 bases, and 10 bases separated the two germline ends.

This clone turned up a few times. The rearrangement joins TRBV5-1 to TRBJ2-5; 10 bases match TRBD2. Per the germline V gene, CDR1 is SGHRS and CDR2 is YFSETQ. The V and J ends lost 0 bases and 4 bases, in that order; junction bases with no gene match: 12. This CDR3 contains 18 residues. CDR3 amino acids: CASSLAKASGGTGETQYF. The CDR3 DNA reads TGCGCCAGCAGCTTGGCCAAGGCTAGCGGGGGAACAGGAGAGACCCAGTACTTC.

This clone has just a few counts. This chain links TRBV2 with TRBJ2-3; TRBD2 might be the D (6 bases). The CDR3 is 14 residues long. The germline V gene encodes CDR1 SNHLY and CDR2 FYNNEI. Between the trimmed V and J ends, which lost 6 bases and 6 bases, there was a span of 16 bases. The CDR3 DNA reads as TGTGCCAGCAGCCCAACGGGGGTCGGGGATACGCAGTATTTT. As protein: CASSPTGVGDTQYF.

This clone was seen more than once but under ten times. V and J are TRBV5-1 and TRBJ2-7, with D possibly matching TRBD1 (6 bases). This CDR3 comprises 14 residues. V lost 0 bases and J 2 bases, leaving 9 bases between the germline ends. Germline V gene data show CDR1 as SGHRS and CDR2 as YFSETQ. For the CDR3, the DNA is TGCGCCAGCAGCTTGGCCCCAGGGGCCTACGAGCAGTACTTC. It codes for CASSLAPGAYEQYF.

V and J are TRBV27 and TRBJ2-5; TRBD1 matches at 10 bases. The CDR3 covers 18 residues. Unmatched junction bases numbered 17, after V lost 6 bases and J lost 4 bases. Germline-derived CDR1 and CDR2 are MNHEY and SMNVEV (reference sequence). DNA for the CDR3: TGTGCCAGCAGCCCTCGAACACAAGCCGGGACAGGGGCAGAGACCCAGTACTTC. It yields the protein CASSPRTQAGTGAETQYF.

The table lists this clone with a few counts. The chain recombines TRBV7-2 with TRBJ1-5, with D perhaps matching TRBD1 (5 bases). The germline V gene has CDR1 SGHTA and CDR2 FQGNSA. The CDR3 extends over 16 amino acids. V gave up 5 bases and J gave up 3 bases, with 17 bases separating them. This CDR3 reads CASSPTWGRHNQPQHF. CDR3 coding DNA: TGTGCCAGCAGCCCCACGTGGGGGAGGCACAATCAGCCCCAGCATTTT.

This clone was observed many times. The CDR3 spells CASSFTPHWGQGEETQYF. The DNA for the CDR3 is TGTGCCAGCAGCTTTACGCCCCACTGGGGACAGGGGGAAGAGACCCAGTACTTC. This chain uses TRBV11-2 with TRBJ2-5, with 11 positions matching TRBD1. CDR3 length: 18 residues. Germline CDR1 reads SGHAT; CDR2 reads FQNNGV. The V and J ends lost 3 bases and 3 bases, in that order; junction bases with no gene match: 12.

J is TRBJ1-5 and V is TRBV6-1; possibly TRBD1 for D (6 bases). Trimming removed 5 bases at V and 6 bases at J, with 14 bases between. CDR1 is MNHNS and CDR2 is SASEGT in the germline V gene. This CDR3 has 14 residues. CDR3 sequence (DNA): TGTGCCAGCAGTTCAAACAGGGCCGGTCAGCCCCAGCATTTT. Translating gives CASSSNRAGQPQHF.

The chain carries TRBV5-1 and TRBJ2-7, with D possibly being TRBD1 (5 bases). V dropped 4 bases and J dropped 3 bases, with 11 bases sitting between them. The CDR3 spans 13 residues. Germline CDR1 is SGHRS and CDR2 is YFSETQ. The CDR3 protein is CASSTDRYYEQYF. The CDR3 region has the DNA TGCGCCAGCAGCACCGACAGATACTACGAGCAGTACTTC.

The CDR3 DNA reads as TGTGCCAGCAGCGTAGTACAGGAAGAGACCCAGTACTTC. Translated, it gives CASSVVQEETQYF. This sequence joins TRBV9 and TRBJ2-5, with D perhaps matching TRBD1 (5 bases). Trimming shortened V by 0 bases and J by 3 bases, and 6 bases separated the two germline ends. The CDR3 has 13 amino acids. CDR1 SGDLS and CDR2 YYNGEE come from the germline V gene.

This clone was detected ten times or more. V and J are TRBV2 and TRBJ1-1, with D tentatively TRBD1 (5 bases). Germline V gene lookup returns CDR1 SNHLY and CDR2 FYNNEI. This CDR3 has 16 amino acids. V shed 4 bases and J shed 5 bases, with 20 bases lying between them. The CDR3 reads CASSAFGSGLITEAFF. The CDR3 bases are TGTGCCAGCAGTGCTTTTGGATCAGGGTTGATTACTGAAGCTTTCTTT. Using reference TRBV2 and TRBJ1-1 for the parts outside the CDR3, the full variable domain is EPEVTQTPSHQVTQMGQEVILRCVPISNHLYFYWYRQILGQKVEFLVSFYNNEISEKSEIFDDQFSVERPDGSNFTLKIRSTKLEDSAMYFCASSAFGSGLITEAFFGQGTRLTVV.

This clone was picked up many times. The chain is built from TRBV11-2 and TRBJ1-1, with 10 bases identical to TRBD1. Germline loops: CDR1 SGHAT, CDR2 FQNNGV. The V segment lost 5 bases and the J segment 9 bases; nucleotides outside the gene matches: 6. The CDR3 loop spans 13 amino acids. The CDR3 nucleotides are TGTGCCAGCAGCCTCGGACAGGGGGAAAAAGCTTTCTTT. It codes for CASSLGQGEKAFF.

In its sample, this clone was seen a few times. V usage is TRBV7-2 and J usage is TRBJ2-7; 7 bases fit TRBD1. The CDR3 covers 13 residues. J lost 3 bases, V lost 2 bases, and 1 base had no gene match. Per germline, CDR1 SGHTA and CDR2 FQGNSA. CDR3 protein: CASSLRGLYEQYF. In DNA form, the CDR3 reads TGTGCCAGCAGCTTAAGGGGGCTCTACGAGCAGTACTTC.

The DNA for the CDR3 is TGTGCCAGCAGTGAAGGTTGGGGACAGGGGGCAACCCAGTACTTC. Encoded protein: CASSEGWGQGATQYF. The V call is TRBV6-1, the J call TRBJ2-5; TRBD1 agrees at 12 bases. Germline trimming cut 1 base from V and 8 bases from J; bases unmatched to any gene: 5. Germline assignment: CDR1 MNHNS and CDR2 SASEGT. The CDR3 spans 15 residues.

This chain's CDR3 is CASRTSGAGNIQYF. The CDR3 DNA is TGTGCCAGCAGGACTAGCGGGGCGGGAAACATTCAGTACTTC. This chain links TRBV6-5 with TRBJ2-4; 11 positions agree with TRBD2. From germline, CDR1 is MNHEY and CDR2 SVGAGI. V shed 6 bases, J shed 6 bases, and the junction held 4 bases outside the gene matches. This CDR3 is 14 amino acids long.

This clone occurred many times. This chain joins TRBV11-2 and TRBJ2-7, with 7 bases that match TRBD2. Germline assignment: CDR1 SGHAT and CDR2 FQNNGV. The V and J ends lost 5 bases and 5 bases, in that order; junction bases with no gene match: 9. The CDR3 runs 14 residues. The CDR3 is CASSPTSGVDEQYF. In nucleotides, the CDR3 is TGTGCCAGCAGCCCCACGAGCGGGGTCGACGAGCAGTACTTC.